Shown below are 26 T cell receptor beta chains from a single sample sequenced in a study of T cell repertoires in cytomegalovirus infection. No antigen is known for these receptors. TCRdb ran MiXCR on the reads and lists one entry per CDR3 protein. The repertoire has 900,000 to 950,000 distinct CDR3 sequences, around a third of them found once; the top ten carry more than 12%. Specimen: cultured CD8+ T cells from PBMCs, collected from culture after CMV antigen stimulation. Source of these receptors: a human donor in good health (CMV status not recorded). Some clones in this sample may be carry-over from other donors' samples.

The chain links TRBV5-6 to TRBJ2-7; 8 bases agree with TRBD1. In germline, CDR1 is SGHDT, CDR2 YYEEEE. The V and J ends lost 4 bases and 0 bases, in that order; junction bases with no gene match: 9. The CDR3 covers 16 residues. The CDR3 DNA sequence: TGTGCCAGCAGCCAGGGGGCTGGGTACCTCTCCTACGAGCAGTACGTC. Amino acid sequence: CASSQGAGYLSYEQYV.

This clonotype was detected ten times or more. This chain links TRBV4-2 with TRBJ2-1; 13 bases agree with TRBD2. Germline CDR1 is LGHNA and CDR2 is YNFKEQ. Losses at the gene ends were 0 bases for V and 0 bases for J; bases not matched to a gene: 8. This CDR3 has 20 residues. The CDR3 spells CASSQDILAGGRSSYNEQFF. The CDR3 DNA is TGTGCCAGCAGCCAAGATATACTAGCGGGGGGGCGGAGCTCCTACAATGAGCAGTTCTTC.

In regard to this clonotype: With a much larger clone just one base away, this may be a read error. This chain links TRBV10-3 with TRBJ1-2, with 7 bases identical to TRBD1. The CDR3 extends over 17 amino acids. The V and J ends lost 0 bases and 2 bases, in that order; junction bases with no gene match: 9. Germline-derived CDR1 and CDR2 are ENHRY and SYGVKD. The CDR3 loop is CAISESDLTGDNYGYTF. In nucleotides, the CDR3 is TGTGCCATCAGTGAGTCGGATCTCACAGGGGACAACTATGGCTACACCTTC.

This clonotype was counted between two and nine times. The rearrangement joins TRBV6-5 to TRBJ2-7; D is unresolved. The CDR3 is 15 amino acids. Germline V gene lookup returns CDR1 MNHEY and CDR2 SVGAGI. Between the trimmed V and J ends, which lost 2 bases and 0 bases, there was a span of 11 bases. Here the CDR3 reads CASSYGEESSYEQYF. The CDR3 DNA reads TGTGCCAGCAGTTACGGTGAGGAAAGCTCCTACGAGCAGTACTTC.

The chain links TRBV6-2 or TRBV6-3 to TRBJ2-1; either TRBD1 or TRBD2 may supply D (5 bases each). The length of the CDR3 is 17 residues. Deletions cut 10 bases from V and 0 bases from J, with 22 bases between. Germline CDR1 reads MNHEY; CDR2 reads SVGEGT. CDR3 DNA sequence: TGTGCCACCCTTTCTCCATACCGGGACGGCTCCTACAATGAGCAGTTCTTC. This codes for CATLSPYRDGSYNEQFF.

This clonotype was recorded only once. Just one base apart from a much larger clone, this may be a read error. The rearrangement links TRBV27 to TRBJ1-2; unclear D gene. The V gene lost 3 bases and the J gene lost 2 bases, with 13 bases spanning the gap. This CDR3 comprises 15 residues. Germline V CDR1 and CDR2: MNHEY, SMNVEV (reference sequence). For the CDR3, the DNA is TGTGCCAGCAGTTTTGGGCCAGAAGTAAACTATGGCTACACCTTC. Its protein is CASSFGPEVNYGYTF.

In this sample, this clonotype turned up a few times. The chain carries TRBV23-1 and TRBJ2-7; 7 nucleotides align to TRBD1. TRBV23-1 falls under the ORF class, with uncertain function. The CDR3 is 15 residues long. V lost 3 bases, J lost 3 bases, and 8 bases stayed unmatched. The CDR3 DNA is TGCGCCAGCAGTCATCCCCCGGGACAGAGCTACGAGCAGTACGTC. This gives the protein CASSHPPGQSYEQYV.

This clonotype came up a few times. V is TRBV4-1 and J is TRBJ1-1, with a weak D call TRBD1 (5 bases). CDR1 and CDR2 (germline): MGHRA, YSYEKL. This CDR3 is 15 amino acids long. V was pared by 4 bases and J by 2 bases, with 14 bases between. The CDR3: CASSRTHGGNTEAFF. The CDR3 DNA sequence: TGCGCCAGCAGCCGGACCCATGGGGGTAACACTGAAGCTTTCTTT.

The chain recombines TRBV11-1 with TRBJ2-3; TRBD2 might be the D (5 bases). Germline V gene sequence: CDR1 SGHAT, CDR2 FQDESV (reference sequence). The CDR3 spans 15 residues. The V and J ends lost 1 base and 12 bases respectively, with 20 bases between them. The CDR3 DNA is TGTGCCAGCAGCTTAGTGGTTGGCGGACTGCGAGGCCAGTATTTT. It encodes CASSLVVGGLRGQYF. Together with reference TRBV11-1 and TRBJ2-3, the CDR3 gives the full variable domain: EAEVAQSPRYKITEKSQAVAFWCDPISGHATLYWYRQILGQGPELLVQFQDESVVDDSQLPKDRFSAERLKGVDSTLKIQPAELGDSAMYLCASSLVVGGLRGQYFGPGTRLTVL.

The genes are TRBV15 and TRBJ2-5; TRBD2 aligns across 9 bases. The CDR3 length is 17 residues. V gave up 0 bases and J gave up 5 bases; unmatched junction bases: 10. Germline-derived CDR1 and CDR2 are LNHNV and YYDKDF (reference sequence). The CDR3 region is CATSRDAASGDMETQYF. CDR3 sequence (DNA): TGTGCCACCAGCAGAGATGCGGCTAGCGGGGATATGGAGACCCAGTACTTC.

This clonotype was detected a few times. This rearrangement joins TRBV2 to TRBJ1-1, with D perhaps TRBD1 (5 bases). This CDR3 is built from 15 residues. Germline CDR1 SNHLY, CDR2 FYNNEI. V dropped 2 bases and J dropped 1 base, with 11 bases sitting between them. CDR3 DNA: TGTGCCAGCAGTGAACGAAGGGGAAAGAACACTGAAGCTTTCTTT. Translating gives CASSERRGKNTEAFF.

This clonotype was seen at least ten times. DNA for the CDR3: TGTGCCAGCAGTGAAGCGACTAGCGGGGGGTACGAGCAGTACTTC. Residues: CASSEATSGGYEQYF. The chain uses TRBV6-1 and TRBJ2-7; TRBD2 aligns across 13 bases. V dropped 0 bases and J dropped 4; count of bases not matched to a gene: 0. From germline, CDR1 is MNHNS and CDR2 SASEGT. This CDR3 contains 15 residues.

This clonotype was found many times. The V call is TRBV9, the J call TRBJ2-3; 12 positions agree with TRBD2. Germline values: CDR1 SGDLS, CDR2 YYNGEE. V lost 2 bases and J lost 5; bases outside the gene matches: 9. The CDR3 runs 17 residues. CDR3 residues: CASSVLTSGGDRDTQYF. The CDR3 DNA reads as TGTGCCAGCAGCGTCTTGACTAGCGGGGGCGACCGAGATACGCAGTATTTT.

This chain joins TRBV7-9 and TRBJ1-1; D unresolved. Trimming stripped 1 base from V and 3 bases from J, with 9 bases between. The CDR3 is made up of 14 amino acids. The germline CDR1 and CDR2 sequences are SEHNR and FQNEAQ (reference sequence). This CDR3 reads CASSLGGSHTEAFF. The CDR3 DNA is TGTGCCAGCAGCTTAGGAGGCAGCCACACTGAAGCTTTCTTT.

The chain is built from TRBV12-3 or TRBV12-4 and TRBJ1-2; TRBD1 agrees at 8 bases. This CDR3 is built from 15 residues. V trimming: 6 bases; J trimming: 5 bases; junction bases outside the gene matches: 11. In DNA form, the CDR3 reads TGTGCCAGCAGAGATCCGGGACAGGAAGGGTATGGCTACACCTTC. Translation gives CASRDPGQEGYGYTF.

Points on this clonotype: Since a much larger clone is just one base distant, this may be a read error. The chain recombines TRBV7-3 with TRBJ2-1; D is possibly TRBD2 (5 bases). CDR3 length: 15 amino acids. Trimming shortened V by 4 bases and J by 5 bases, and 15 bases separated the two germline ends. Germline lookup yields CDR1 SGHTA and CDR2 FQGTGA. CDR3 nucleotide sequence: TGTGCCAGCAGCTACCTGGCCCCGAGGGACAATGAGCAGTTCTTC. Residues: CASSYLAPRDNEQFF.

The rearrangement uses TRBV4-3 and TRBJ1-2; TRBD1 matches at 10 bases. The trim removed 1 base at V and 4 bases at J, leaving 3 bases unmatched. The CDR3 loop spans 15 amino acids. Germline values: CDR1 LGHNA, CDR2 YSLEER. CDR3 DNA: TGCGCCAGCAGCCAAGCCGGGACAGGGGCCTATGGCTACACCTTC. Protein: CASSQAGTGAYGYTF.

This clonotype showed up just a few times. This rearrangement joins TRBV4-1 to TRBJ2-2, with D possibly being TRBD1 (5 bases). The length of the CDR3 is 14 residues. The germline CDR1 and CDR2 sequences are MGHRA and YSYEKL. The V end lost 2 bases, the J end lost 2 bases, and 6 bases lay between the germline ends. In DNA, the CDR3 is TGCGCCAGCAGCCAACAGGGAAACACCGGGGAGCTGTTTTTT. Translating gives CASSQQGNTGELFF.

This chain uses TRBV19 with TRBJ2-1; a weak D match, TRBD2 (5 bases). From germline, CDR1 is LNHDA and CDR2 SQIVND (reference sequence). The CDR3 has 14 amino acids. V was cut by 5 bases and J by 4 bases, with 12 bases left in between. The CDR3 nucleotides read TGTGCCAGTAGTGTAGTCGGGATTTACAATGAGCAGTTCTTC. It specifies CASSVVGIYNEQFF. Full variable domain (remainder filled in from reference TRBV19 and TRBJ2-1): DGGITQSPKYLFRKEGQNVTLSCEQNLNHDAMYWYRQDPGQGLRLIYYSQIVNDFQKGDIAEGYSVSREKKESFPLTVTSAQKNPTAFYLCASSVVGIYNEQFFGPGTRLTVL.

The chain carries TRBV12-3 or TRBV12-4 and TRBJ1-2; no clear D gene. V lost 2 bases and J 8 bases, leaving 9 bases between the germline ends. There are 12 residues in the CDR3. The CDR3 here is CASSLSPPGYTF. As DNA, the CDR3 is TGTGCCAGCAGTTTATCACCCCCCGGCTACACCTTC.

The chain uses TRBV2 and TRBJ2-7; D not resolved. This CDR3 region has 14 residues. Trimming removed 2 bases at V and 2 bases at J, with 10 bases between. The germline gives CDR1 SNHLY, CDR2 FYNNEI. The CDR3 is CASSESGGAYEQYF. CDR3 DNA sequence: TGTGCCAGCAGTGAATCAGGTGGCGCCTACGAGCAGTACTTC.

The J gene is TRBJ2-1, the V gene TRBV7-2; TRBD2 matches at 7 bases. The CDR3 length is 15 residues. Germline trimming cut 7 bases from V and 6 bases from J; bases unmatched to any gene: 12. Looked up from germline, CDR1 is SGHTA and CDR2 is FQGNSA. CDR3 loop: CASTVRLGGGNEQFF. In nucleotides, the CDR3 is TGTGCCAGCACCGTCCGGTTGGGGGGGGGCAATGAGCAGTTCTTC.

CDR3 sequence: CASSQRRGPGGSTGELFF. The DNA of the CDR3 is TGTGCCAGCAGCCAGCGGCGGGGGCCGGGAGGGAGCACCGGGGAGCTGTTTTTT. J is TRBJ2-2 and V is TRBV7-9, with 8 bases that match TRBD2. The CDR3 runs 18 residues. Germline assignment: CDR1 SEHNR and CDR2 FQNEAQ (reference sequence). The V and J ends lost 5 bases and 4 bases, in that order; junction bases with no gene match: 15.

The chain recombines TRBV27 with TRBJ2-3, with D hard to call. V was clipped by 2 bases and J by 3 bases, with 6 bases between them. Germline-derived CDR1 and CDR2 are MNHEY and SMNVEV (reference sequence). CDR3 length equals 13 residues. The CDR3 coding sequence is TGTGCCAGCAGTTTAACCCCAACAGATACGCAGTATTTT. It yields the protein CASSLTPTDTQYF.

This rearrangement joins TRBV7-3 to TRBJ2-2, with D possibly being TRBD1 or TRBD2 (5 bases each). The CDR3 length is 14 residues. Trimming removed 5 bases at V and 4 bases at J, with 11 bases between. Germline lookup yields CDR1 SGHTA and CDR2 FQGTGA. In DNA form, the CDR3 reads TGTGCCAGCAGCCGAGGGGTTGGCACCGGGGAGCTGTTTTTT. Its protein product is CASSRGVGTGELFF.

In this sample, this clonotype turned up once. This chain uses TRBV19 with TRBJ1-2; 8 bases fit TRBD1. CDR1 is LNHDA and CDR2 is SQIVND in the germline V gene (reference sequence). The CDR3 covers 16 residues. The V segment lost 5 bases and the J segment 3 bases; nucleotides outside the gene matches: 11. CDR3 in DNA: TGTGCCAGTAGTGAGACAGGGGTCCCTTCCGACTATGGCTACACCTTC. Residues: CASSETGVPSDYGYTF.